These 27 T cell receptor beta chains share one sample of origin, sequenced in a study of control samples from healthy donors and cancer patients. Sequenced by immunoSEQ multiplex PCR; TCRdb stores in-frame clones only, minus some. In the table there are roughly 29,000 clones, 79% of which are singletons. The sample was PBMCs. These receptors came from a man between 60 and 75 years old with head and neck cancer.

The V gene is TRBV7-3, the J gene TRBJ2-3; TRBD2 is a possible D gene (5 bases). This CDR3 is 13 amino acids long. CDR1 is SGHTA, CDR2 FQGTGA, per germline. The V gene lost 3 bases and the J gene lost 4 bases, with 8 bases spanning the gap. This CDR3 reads CASSFSVADTQYF. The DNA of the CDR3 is TGTGCCAGCAGCTTTAGCGTTGCAGATACGCAGTATTTT.

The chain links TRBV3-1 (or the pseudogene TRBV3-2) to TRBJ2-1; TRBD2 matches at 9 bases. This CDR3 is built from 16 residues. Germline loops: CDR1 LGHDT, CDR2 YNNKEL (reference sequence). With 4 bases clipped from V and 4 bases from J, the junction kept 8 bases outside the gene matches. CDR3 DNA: TGTGCCAGCAGCCCCGGGGTAGCGGGAGCGTACAATGAGCAGTTCTTC. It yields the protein CASSPGVAGAYNEQFF.

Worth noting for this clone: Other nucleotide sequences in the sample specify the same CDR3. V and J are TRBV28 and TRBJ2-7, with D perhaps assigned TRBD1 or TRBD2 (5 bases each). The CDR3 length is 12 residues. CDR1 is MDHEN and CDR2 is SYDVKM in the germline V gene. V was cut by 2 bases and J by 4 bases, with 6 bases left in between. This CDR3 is CASSLGGYEQYF. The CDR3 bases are TGTGCCAGCAGTTTAGGGGGTTACGAGCAGTACTTC.

Here the CDR3 reads CASSPRGMASDSYEQYF. CDR3 DNA: TGTGCCAGCTCACCACGGGGTATGGCTAGCGACTCCTACGAGCAGTACTTC. The J gene is TRBJ2-7, the V gene TRBV18; perhaps TRBD2 as D (6 bases). The germline gives CDR1 KGHSH, CDR2 LQKENI. Trimming stripped 1 base from V and 0 bases from J, with 16 bases between. This CDR3 contains 17 residues.

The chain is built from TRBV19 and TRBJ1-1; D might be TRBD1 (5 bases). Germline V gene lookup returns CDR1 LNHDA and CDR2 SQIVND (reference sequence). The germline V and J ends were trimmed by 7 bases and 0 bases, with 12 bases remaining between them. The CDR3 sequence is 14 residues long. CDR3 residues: CASTQGFMNTEAFF. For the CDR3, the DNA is TGTGCCAGTACCCAGGGATTCATGAACACTGAAGCTTTCTTT.

CDR3 coding DNA: TGTGCCAGCAGACAGGACGTCTCTGGAAACACCATATATTTT. This sequence encodes CASRQDVSGNTIYF. The J gene is TRBJ1-3, the V gene TRBV2; D may be TRBD1 (5 bases). The CDR3 has 14 amino acids. Trimming removed 6 bases at V and 0 bases at J, with 9 bases between. CDR1 is SNHLY and CDR2 is FYNNEI in the germline V gene.

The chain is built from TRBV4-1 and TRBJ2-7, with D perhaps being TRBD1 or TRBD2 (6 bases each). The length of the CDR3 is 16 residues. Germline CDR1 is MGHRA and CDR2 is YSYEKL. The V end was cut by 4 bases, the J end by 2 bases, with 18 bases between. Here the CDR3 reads CASSPTGGQGAYEQYF. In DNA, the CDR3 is TGCGCCAGCAGCCCTACCGGGGGCCAGGGAGCCTACGAGCAGTACTTC.

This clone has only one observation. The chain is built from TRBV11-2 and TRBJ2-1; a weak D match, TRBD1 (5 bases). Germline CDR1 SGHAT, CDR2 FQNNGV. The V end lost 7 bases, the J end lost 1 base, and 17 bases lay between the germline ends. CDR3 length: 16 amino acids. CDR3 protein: CASNLGPGLSYNEQFF. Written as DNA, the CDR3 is TGTGCCAGCAACCTAGGGCCAGGGTTATCCTACAATGAGCAGTTCTTC.

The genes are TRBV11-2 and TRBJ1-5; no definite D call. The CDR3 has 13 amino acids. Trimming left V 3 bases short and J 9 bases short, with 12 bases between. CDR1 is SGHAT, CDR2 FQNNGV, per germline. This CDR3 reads CASSFREGGPQHF. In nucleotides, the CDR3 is TGTGCCAGCAGCTTTCGGGAAGGAGGGCCCCAGCATTTT.

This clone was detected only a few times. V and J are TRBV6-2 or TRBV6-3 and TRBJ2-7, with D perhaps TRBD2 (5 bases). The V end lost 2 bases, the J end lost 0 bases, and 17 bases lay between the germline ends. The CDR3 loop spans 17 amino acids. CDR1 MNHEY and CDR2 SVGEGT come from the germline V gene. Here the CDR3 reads CASSYARGSSFSYEQYF. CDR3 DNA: TGTGCCAGCAGTTACGCCCGAGGGTCTAGCTTCTCCTACGAGCAGTACTTC.

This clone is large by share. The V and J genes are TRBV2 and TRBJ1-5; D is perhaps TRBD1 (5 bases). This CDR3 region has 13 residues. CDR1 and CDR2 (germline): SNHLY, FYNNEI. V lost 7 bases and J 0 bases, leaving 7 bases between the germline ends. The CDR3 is CASTGNSNQPQHF. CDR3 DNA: TGTGCCAGCACAGGGAATAGCAATCAGCCCCAGCATTTT.

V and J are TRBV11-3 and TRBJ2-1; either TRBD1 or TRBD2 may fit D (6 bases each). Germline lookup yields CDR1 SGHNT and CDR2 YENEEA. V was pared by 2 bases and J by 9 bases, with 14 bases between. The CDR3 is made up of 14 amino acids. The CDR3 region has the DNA TGTGCCAGCAGCTTACAGGGGACTTACGGTGAGCAGTTCTTC. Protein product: CASSLQGTYGEQFF.

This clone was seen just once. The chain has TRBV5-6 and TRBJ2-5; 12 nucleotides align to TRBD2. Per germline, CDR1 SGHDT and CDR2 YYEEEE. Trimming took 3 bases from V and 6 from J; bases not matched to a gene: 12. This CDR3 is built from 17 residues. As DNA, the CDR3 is TGTGCCAGCAGCTCTCTAGCGGGAGGGCCTTCGAAGCAGACCCAGTACTTC. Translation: CASSSLAGGPSKQTQYF. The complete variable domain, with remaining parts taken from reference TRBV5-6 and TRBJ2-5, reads DAGVTQSPTHLIKTRGQQVTLRCSPKSGHDTVSWYQQALGQGPQFIFQYYEEEERQRGNFPDRFSGHQFPNYSSELNVNALLLGDSALYLCASSSLAGGPSKQTQYFGPGTRLLVL.

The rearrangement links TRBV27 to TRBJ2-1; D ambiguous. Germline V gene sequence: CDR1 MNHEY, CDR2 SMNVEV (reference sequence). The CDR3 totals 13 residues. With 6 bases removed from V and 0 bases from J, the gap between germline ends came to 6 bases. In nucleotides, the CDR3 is TGTGCCAGCAGAGTGAACTCCTACAATGAGCAGTTCTTC. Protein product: CASRVNSYNEQFF.

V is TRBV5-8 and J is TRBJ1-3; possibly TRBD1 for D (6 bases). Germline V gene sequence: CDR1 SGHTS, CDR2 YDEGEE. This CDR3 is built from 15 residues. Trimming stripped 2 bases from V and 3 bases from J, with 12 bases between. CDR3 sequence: CASSLTGSGGNTIYF. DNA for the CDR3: TGTGCCAGCAGCTTAACAGGGAGTGGTGGAAACACCATATATTTT.

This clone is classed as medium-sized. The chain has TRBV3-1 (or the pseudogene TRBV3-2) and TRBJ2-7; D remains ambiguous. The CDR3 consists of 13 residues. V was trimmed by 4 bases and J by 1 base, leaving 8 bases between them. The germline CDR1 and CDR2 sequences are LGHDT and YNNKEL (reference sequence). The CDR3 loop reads CASSRDLSYEQYF. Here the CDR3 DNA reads TGTGCCAGCAGCCGGGATCTTTCCTACGAGCAGTACTTC.

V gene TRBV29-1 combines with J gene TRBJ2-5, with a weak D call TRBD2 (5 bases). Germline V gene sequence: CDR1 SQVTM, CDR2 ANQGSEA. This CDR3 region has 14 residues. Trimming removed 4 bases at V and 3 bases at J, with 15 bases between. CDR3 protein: CSVGGSLGEETQYF. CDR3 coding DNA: TGCAGCGTTGGTGGGAGCCTTGGGGAAGAGACCCAGTACTTC.

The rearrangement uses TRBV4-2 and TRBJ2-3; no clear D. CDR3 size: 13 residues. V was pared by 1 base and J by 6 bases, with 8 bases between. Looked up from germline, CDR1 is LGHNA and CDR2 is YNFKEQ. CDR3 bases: TGTGCCAGCAGCCAAGGCCATCGGGATACGCAGTATTTT. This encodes CASSQGHRDTQYF.

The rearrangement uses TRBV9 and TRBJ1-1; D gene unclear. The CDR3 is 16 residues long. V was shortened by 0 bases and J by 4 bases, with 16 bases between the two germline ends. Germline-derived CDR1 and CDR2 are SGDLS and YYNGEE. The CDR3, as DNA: TGTGCCAGCAGCGTAGATAGCAGCCCATCGGGCACTGAAGCTTTCTTT. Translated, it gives CASSVDSSPSGTEAFF.

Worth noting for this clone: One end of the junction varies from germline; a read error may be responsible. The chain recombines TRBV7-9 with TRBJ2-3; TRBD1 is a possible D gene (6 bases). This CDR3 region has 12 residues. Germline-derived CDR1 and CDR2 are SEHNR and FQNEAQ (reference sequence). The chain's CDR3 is CASSPAGRGWHF. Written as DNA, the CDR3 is TGTGCCAGCAGCCCCGCTGGCAGGGGCTGGCATTTT.

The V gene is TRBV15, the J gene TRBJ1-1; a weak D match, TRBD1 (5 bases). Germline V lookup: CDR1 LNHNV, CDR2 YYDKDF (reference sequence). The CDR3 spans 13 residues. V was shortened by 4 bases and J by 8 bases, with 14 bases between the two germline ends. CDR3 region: CATSIKQVPEAFF. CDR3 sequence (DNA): TGTGCCACCAGCATTAAACAGGTACCGGAAGCTTTCTTT.

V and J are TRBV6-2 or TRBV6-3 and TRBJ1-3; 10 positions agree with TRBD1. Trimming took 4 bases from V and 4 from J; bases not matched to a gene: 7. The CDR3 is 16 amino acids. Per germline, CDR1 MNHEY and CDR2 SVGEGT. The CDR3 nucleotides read TGTGCCAGCAGTTCCGACAGGGGGCTGATCGGAAACACCATATATTTT. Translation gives CASSSDRGLIGNTIYF.

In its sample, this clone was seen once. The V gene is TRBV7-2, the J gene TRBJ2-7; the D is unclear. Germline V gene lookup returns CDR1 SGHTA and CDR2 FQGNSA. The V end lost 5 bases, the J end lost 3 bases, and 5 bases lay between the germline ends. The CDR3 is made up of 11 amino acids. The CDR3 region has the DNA TGTGCCAGCAGCATAGACTACGAGCAGTACTTC. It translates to CASSIDYEQYF.

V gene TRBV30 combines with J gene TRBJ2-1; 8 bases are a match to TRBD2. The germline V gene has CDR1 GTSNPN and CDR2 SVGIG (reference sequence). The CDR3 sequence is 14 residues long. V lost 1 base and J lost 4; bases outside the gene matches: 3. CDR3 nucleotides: TGTGCCTGGAGTGAACTAGCGGAATACAATGAGCAGTTCTTC. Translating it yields CAWSELAEYNEQFF.

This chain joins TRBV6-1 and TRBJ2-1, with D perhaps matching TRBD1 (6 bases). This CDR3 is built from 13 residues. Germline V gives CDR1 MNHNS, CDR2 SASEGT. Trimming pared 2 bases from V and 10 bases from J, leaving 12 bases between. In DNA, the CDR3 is TGTGCCAGCAGTGAATACAGGGATACCGAGCAGTTCTTC. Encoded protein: CASSEYRDTEQFF.

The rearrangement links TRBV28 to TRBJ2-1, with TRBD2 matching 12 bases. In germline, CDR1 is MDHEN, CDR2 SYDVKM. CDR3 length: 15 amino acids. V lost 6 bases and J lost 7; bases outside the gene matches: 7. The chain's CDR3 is CASSFPTSGRNEQFF. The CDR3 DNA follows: TGTGCCAGCAGCTTTCCGACTAGCGGGAGAAATGAGCAGTTCTTC.

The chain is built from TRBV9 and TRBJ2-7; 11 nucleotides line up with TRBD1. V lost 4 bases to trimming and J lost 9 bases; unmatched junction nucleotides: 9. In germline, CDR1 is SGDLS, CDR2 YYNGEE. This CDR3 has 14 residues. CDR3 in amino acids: CASSTLGQGARQYF. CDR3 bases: TGTGCCAGCAGCACCCTCGGACAGGGGGCAAGGCAGTACTTC. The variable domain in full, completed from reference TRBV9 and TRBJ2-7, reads DSGVTQTPKHLITATGQRVTLRCSPRSGDLSVYWYQQSLDQGLQFLIQYYNGEERAKGNILERFSAQQFPDLHSELNLSSLELGDSALYFCASSTLGQGARQYFGPGTRLTVT.